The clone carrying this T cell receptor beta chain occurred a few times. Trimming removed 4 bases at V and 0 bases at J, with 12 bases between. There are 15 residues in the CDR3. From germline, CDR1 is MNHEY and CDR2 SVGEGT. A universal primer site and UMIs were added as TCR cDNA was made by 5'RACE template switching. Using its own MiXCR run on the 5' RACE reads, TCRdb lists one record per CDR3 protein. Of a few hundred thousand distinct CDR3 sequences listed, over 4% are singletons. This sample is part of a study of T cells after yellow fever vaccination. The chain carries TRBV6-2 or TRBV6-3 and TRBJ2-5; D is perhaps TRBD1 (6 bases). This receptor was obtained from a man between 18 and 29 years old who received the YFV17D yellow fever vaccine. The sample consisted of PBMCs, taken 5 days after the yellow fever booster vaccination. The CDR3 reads CASSSDRSYQETQYF. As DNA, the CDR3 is TGTGCCAGCAGTTCAGACAGGAGTTACCAAGAGACCCAGTACTTC.